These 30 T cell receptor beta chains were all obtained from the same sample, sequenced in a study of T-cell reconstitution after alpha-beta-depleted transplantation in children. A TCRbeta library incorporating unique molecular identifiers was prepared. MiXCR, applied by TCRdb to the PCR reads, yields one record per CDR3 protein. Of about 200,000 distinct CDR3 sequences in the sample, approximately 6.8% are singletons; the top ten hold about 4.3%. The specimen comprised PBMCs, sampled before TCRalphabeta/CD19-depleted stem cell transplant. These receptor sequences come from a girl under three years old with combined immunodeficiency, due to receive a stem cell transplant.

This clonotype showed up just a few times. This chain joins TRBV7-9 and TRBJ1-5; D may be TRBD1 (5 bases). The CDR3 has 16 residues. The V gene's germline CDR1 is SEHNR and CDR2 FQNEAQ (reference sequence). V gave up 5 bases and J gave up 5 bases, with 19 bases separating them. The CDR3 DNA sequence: TGTGCCAGCAGCGCTCCGGGACGTGGAACTGATCAGCCCCAGCATTTT. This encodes CASSAPGRGTDQPQHF.

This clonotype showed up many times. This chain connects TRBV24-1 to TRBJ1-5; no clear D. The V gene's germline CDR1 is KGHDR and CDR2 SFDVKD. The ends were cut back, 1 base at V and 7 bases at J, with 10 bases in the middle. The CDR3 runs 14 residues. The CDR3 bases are TGTGCCACCAGTGATTTCAGCAGCGCCCAGCCCCAGCATTTT. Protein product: CATSDFSSAQPQHF.

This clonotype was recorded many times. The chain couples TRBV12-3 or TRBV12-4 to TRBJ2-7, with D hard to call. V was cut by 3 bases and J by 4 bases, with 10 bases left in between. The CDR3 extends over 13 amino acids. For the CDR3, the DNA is TGTGCCAGCAGTTTTGGCCAGATATACGAGCAGTACTTC. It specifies CASSFGQIYEQYF.

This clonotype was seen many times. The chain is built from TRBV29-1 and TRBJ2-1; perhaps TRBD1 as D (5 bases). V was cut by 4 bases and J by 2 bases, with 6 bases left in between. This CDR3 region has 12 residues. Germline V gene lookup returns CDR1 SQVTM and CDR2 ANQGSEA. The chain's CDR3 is CSVGQPYNEQFF. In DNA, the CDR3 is TGCAGCGTTGGACAGCCCTACAATGAGCAGTTCTTC.

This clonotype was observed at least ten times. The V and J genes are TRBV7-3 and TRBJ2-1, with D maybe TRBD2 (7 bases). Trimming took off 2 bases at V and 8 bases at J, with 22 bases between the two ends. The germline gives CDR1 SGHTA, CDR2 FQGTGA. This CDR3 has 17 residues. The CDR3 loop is CASSLEVGGGAFDEQFF. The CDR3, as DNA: TGTGCCAGCAGCTTAGAAGTAGGAGGGGGGGCCTTTGATGAGCAGTTCTTC.

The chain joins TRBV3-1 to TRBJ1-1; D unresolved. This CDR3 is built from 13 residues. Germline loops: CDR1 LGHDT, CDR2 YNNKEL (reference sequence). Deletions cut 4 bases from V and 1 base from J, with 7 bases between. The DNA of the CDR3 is TGTGCCAGCAGCCCTAATGCGAACACTGAAGCTTTCTTT. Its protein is CASSPNANTEAFF.

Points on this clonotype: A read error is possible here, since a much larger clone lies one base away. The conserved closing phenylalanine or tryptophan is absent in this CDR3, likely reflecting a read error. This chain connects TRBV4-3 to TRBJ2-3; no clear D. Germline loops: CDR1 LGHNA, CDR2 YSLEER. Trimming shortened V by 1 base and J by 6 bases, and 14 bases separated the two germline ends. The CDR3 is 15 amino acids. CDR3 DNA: TGCGCCAGCAGCCAAGTATCCGGCTCGTTGGATACGCAGTATGTT. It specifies CASSQVSGSLDTQYV.

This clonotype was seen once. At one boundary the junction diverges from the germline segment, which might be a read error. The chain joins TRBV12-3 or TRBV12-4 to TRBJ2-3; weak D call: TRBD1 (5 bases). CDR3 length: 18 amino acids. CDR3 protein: CAISFRFGQRTFTDTQYF. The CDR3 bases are TGTGCCATCAGTTTCCGTTTTGGACAACGAACTTTCACAGATACGCAGTATTTT.

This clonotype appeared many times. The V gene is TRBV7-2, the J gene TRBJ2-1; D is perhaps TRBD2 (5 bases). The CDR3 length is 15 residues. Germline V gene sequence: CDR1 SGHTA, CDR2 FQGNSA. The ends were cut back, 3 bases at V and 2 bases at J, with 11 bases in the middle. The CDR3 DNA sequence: TGTGCCAGCAGCTTCGACGGACTTCCCTACAATGAGCAGTTCTTC. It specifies CASSFDGLPYNEQFF. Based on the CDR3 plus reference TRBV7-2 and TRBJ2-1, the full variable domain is GAGVSQSPSNKVTEKGKDVELRCDPISGHTALYWYRQSLGQGLEFLIYFQGNSAPDKSGLPSDRFSAERTGGSVSTLTIQRTQQEDSAVYLCASSFDGLPYNEQFFGPGTRLTVL.

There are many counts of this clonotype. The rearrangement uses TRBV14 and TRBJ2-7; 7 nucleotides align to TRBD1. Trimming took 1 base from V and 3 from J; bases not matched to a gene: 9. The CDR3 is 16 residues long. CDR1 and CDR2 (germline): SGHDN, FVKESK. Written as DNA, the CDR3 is TGTGCCAGCAGCCAAGCCCCGACAGGGCGAATCTACGAGCAGTACTTC. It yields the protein CASSQAPTGRIYEQYF.

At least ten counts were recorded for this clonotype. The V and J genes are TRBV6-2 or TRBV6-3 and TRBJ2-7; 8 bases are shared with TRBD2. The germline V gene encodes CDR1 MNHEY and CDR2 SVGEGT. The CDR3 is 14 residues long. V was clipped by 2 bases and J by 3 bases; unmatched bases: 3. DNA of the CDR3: TGTGCCAGCAGTTACACCCGGGAGGGCTACGAGCAGTACTTC. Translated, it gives CASSYTREGYEQYF.

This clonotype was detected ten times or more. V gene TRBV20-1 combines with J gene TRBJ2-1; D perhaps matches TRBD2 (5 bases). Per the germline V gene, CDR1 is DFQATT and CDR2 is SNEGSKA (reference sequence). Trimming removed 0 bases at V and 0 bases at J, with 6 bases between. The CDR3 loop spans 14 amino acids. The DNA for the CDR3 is TGCAGTGCTAGAGAGCGGGTCTCCTACAATGAGCAGTTCTTC. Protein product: CSARERVSYNEQFF.

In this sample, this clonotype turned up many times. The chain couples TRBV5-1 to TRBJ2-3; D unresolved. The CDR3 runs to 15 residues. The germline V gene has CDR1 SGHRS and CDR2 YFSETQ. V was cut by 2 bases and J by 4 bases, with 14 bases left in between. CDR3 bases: TGCGCCAGCAGCTTACTCGCCTCGCACCCAGATACGCAGTATTTT. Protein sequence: CASSLLASHPDTQYF. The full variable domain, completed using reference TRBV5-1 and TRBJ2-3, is KAGVTQTPRYLIKTRGQQVTLSCSPISGHRSVSWYQQTPGQGLQFLFEYFSETQRNKGNFPGRFSGRQFSNSRSEMNVSTLELGDSALYLCASSLLASHPDTQYFGPGTRLTVL.

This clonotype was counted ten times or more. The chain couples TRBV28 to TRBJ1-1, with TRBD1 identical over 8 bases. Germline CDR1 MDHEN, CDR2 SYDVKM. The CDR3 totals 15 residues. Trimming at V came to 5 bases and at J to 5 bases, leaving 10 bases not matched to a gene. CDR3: CASSDRGGGSTEAFF. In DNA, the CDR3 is TGTGCCAGCAGTGACAGGGGCGGGGGCTCTACTGAAGCTTTCTTT.

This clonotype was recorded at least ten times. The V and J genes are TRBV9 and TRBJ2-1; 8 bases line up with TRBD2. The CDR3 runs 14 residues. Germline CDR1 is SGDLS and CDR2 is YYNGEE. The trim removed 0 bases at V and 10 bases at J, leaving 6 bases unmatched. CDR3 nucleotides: TGTGCCAGCAGCGTAGCGGGGGGGCCTGTAGAGCAGTTCTTC. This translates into CASSVAGGPVEQFF. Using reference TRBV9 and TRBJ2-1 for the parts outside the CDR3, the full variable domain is DSGVTQTPKHLITATGQRVTLRCSPRSGDLSVYWYQQSLDQGLQFLIQYYNGEERAKGNILERFSAQQFPDLHSELNLSSLELGDSALYFCASSVAGGPVEQFFGPGTRLTVL.

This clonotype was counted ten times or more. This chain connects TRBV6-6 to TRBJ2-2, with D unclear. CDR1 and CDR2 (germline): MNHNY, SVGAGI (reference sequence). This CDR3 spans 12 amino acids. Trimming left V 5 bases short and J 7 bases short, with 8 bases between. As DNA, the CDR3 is TGTGCCAGCAGTAAAATCGTCGGGGAGCTGTTTTTT. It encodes CASSKIVGELFF.

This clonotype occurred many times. CDR3 coding DNA: TGTGCCAGTATGGAAGGGGCCAACGTCCTGACTTTC. As protein: CASMEGANVLTF. The J gene is TRBJ2-6, the V gene TRBV28; D gene uncertain. This CDR3 is 12 amino acids long. V lost 9 bases and J 4 bases, leaving 7 bases between the germline ends. Germline CDR1 reads MDHEN; CDR2 reads SYDVKM.

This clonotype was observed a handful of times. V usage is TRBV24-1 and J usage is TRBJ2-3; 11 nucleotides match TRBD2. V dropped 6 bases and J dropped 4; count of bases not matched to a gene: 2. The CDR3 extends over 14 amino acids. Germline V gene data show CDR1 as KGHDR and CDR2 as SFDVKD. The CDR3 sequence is CATSPSGRPDTQYF. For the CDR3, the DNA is TGTGCCACCAGTCCTAGCGGGAGGCCAGATACGCAGTATTTT.

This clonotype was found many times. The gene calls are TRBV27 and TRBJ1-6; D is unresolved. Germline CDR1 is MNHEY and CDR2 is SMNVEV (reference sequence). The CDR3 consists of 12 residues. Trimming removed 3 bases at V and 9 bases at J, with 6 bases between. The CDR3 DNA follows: TGTGCCAGCAGTTTCTTCGCTTCACCCCTCCACTTT. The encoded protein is CASSFFASPLHF.

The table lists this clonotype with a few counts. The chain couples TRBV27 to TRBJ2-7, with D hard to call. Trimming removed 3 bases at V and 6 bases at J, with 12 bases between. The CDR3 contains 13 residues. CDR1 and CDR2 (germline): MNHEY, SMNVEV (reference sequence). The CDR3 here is CASSFFLGSEQYF. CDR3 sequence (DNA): TGTGCCAGCAGTTTTTTCTTGGGAAGCGAGCAGTACTTC.

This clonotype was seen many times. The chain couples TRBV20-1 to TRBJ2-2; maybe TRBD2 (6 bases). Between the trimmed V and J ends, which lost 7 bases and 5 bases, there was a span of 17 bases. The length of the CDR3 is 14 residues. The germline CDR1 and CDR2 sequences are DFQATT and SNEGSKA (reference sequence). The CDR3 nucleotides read TGCAGTGTACCTTTGACTGGAGGGACCGGGGAGCTGTTTTTT. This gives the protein CSVPLTGGTGELFF.

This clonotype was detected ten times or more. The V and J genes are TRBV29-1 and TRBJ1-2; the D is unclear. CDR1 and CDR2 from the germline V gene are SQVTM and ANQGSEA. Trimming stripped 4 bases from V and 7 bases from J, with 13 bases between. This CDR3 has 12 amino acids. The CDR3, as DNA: TGCAGCGTTGGTCCGGTGGTAGGTGGCTACACCTTC. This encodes CSVGPVVGGYTF.

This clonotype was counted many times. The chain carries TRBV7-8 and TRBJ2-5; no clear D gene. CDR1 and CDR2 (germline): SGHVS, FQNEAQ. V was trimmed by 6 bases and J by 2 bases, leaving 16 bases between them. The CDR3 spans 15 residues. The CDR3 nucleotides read TGTGCCAGCAGGCCGCATGGACCACCACAAGAGACCCAGTACTTC. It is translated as CASRPHGPPQETQYF.

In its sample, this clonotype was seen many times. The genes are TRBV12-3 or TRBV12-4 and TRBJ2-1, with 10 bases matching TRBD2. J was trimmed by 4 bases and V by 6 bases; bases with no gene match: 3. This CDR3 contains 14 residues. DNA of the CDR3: TGTGCCAGCAGGAAAGCGGGAGGGTACAATGAGCAGTTCTTC. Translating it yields CASRKAGGYNEQFF.

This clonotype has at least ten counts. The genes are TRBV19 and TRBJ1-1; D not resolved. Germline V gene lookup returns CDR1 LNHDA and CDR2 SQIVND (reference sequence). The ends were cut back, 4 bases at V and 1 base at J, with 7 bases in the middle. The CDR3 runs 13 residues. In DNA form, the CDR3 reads TGTGCCAGTAGTAGTGCACAGAACACTGAAGCTTTCTTT. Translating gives CASSSAQNTEAFF.

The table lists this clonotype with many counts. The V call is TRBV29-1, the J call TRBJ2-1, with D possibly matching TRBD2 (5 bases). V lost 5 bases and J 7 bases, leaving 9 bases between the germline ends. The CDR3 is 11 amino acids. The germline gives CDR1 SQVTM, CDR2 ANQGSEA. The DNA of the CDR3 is TGCAGCGTTTTGGACTTGAATGAGCAGTTCTTC. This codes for CSVLDLNEQFF.

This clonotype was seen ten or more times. The CDR3 loop is CASSSWGNIPLGGTQYF. The CDR3 DNA follows: TGTGCCAGCAGCTCGTGGGGGAACATTCCCCTCGGAGGGACCCAGTACTTC. This sequence joins TRBV4-2 and TRBJ2-5; either TRBD1 or TRBD2 may fit D (5 bases each). Germline-derived CDR1 and CDR2 are LGHNA and YNFKEQ. V lost 5 bases, J lost 7 bases, and 26 bases lay in between. The CDR3 spans 17 residues.

This chain's CDR3 is CASSNYEQFF. In nucleotides, the CDR3 is TGTGCCAGCAGCAACTATGAGCAGTTCTTC. The chain links TRBV6-2 or TRBV6-3 to TRBJ2-1; no reliable D call. The CDR3 sequence is 10 residues long. Germline CDR1 reads MNHEY; CDR2 reads SVGEGT. Deletions cut 6 bases from V and 8 bases from J, with 5 bases between.

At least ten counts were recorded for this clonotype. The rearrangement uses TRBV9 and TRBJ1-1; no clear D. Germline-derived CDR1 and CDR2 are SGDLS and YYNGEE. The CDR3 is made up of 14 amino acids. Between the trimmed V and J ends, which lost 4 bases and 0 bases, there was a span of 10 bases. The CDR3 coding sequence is TGTGCCAGCAGCCCCCGGGAGATGAACACTGAAGCTTTCTTT. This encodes CASSPREMNTEAFF.

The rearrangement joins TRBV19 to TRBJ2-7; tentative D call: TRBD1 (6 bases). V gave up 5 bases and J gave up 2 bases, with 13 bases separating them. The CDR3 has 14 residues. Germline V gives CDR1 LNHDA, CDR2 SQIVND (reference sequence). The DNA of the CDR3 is TGTGCCAGTAGTGTCACCGGGACAACCTACGAGCAGTACTTC. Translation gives CASSVTGTTYEQYF. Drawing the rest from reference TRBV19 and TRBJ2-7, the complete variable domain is DGGITQSPKYLFRKEGQNVTLSCEQNLNHDAMYWYRQDPGQGLRLIYYSQIVNDFQKGDIAEGYSVSREKKESFPLTVTSAQKNPTAFYLCASSVTGTTYEQYFGPGTRLTVT.